This entry features one TCR beta chain sequence. Germline lookup yields CDR1 LNHDA and CDR2 SQIVND (reference sequence). This CDR3 comprises 12 residues. Deletions cut 5 bases from V and 4 bases from J, with 6 bases between. This specimen comes from a study of blood T cell repertoires in COVID-19. Under the authors' procedure: Estimation of nucleated cell counts relied on the amplification of reference gene primers. Some clones are missing from TCRdb's copy, which holds only in-frame ones; the method was immunoSEQ multiplex PCR. The V and J calls and clone size are taken from that table; D and trimming were inferred from the DNA. This table holds around 260,000 clones, approximately 88% found once.

This sequence originates from a middle-aged woman who had recovered from COVID-19. This chain connects TRBV19 to TRBJ2-1; D unresolved. Sequenced input: peripheral blood. The CDR3 nucleotides read TGTGCCAGTAGTCCAGATTACAATGAGCAGTTCTTC. Protein sequence: CASSPDYNEQFF.